This T cell receptor beta chain emerged from a study of cytomegalovirus exposure and HLA in healthy donors. This table comes from immunoSEQ multiplex PCR, and its TCRdb copy is limited to in-frame clones, with some not included. Among fewer than 250,000 clones listed, just under 90% were seen once. Whole-study results and caveats: For most TCR sequences rarity was the rule, although some public TCRs occurred in many donors. The tendency of first-cohort TCR clusters to co-occur in the roughly 130 validation repertoires emerged from a later analysis.

Trimming removed 1 base from V and 5 bases from J; junction bases left unmatched: 4. The germline CDR1 and CDR2 sequences are SGHVS and FNYEAQ. CDR3 size: 15 residues. In regard to this clone: The antigen is not known.

Sequencing input: PBMCs. V gene TRBV7-6 combines with J gene TRBJ2-3; 9 bases fit TRBD2. The receptor was isolated from a young man in good health and CMV-seronegative. The CDR3 DNA reads TGTGCCAGCAGCTTAGTTGCGGGAGGGGTAGATACGCAGTATTTT. Translating it yields CASSLVAGGVDTQYF.